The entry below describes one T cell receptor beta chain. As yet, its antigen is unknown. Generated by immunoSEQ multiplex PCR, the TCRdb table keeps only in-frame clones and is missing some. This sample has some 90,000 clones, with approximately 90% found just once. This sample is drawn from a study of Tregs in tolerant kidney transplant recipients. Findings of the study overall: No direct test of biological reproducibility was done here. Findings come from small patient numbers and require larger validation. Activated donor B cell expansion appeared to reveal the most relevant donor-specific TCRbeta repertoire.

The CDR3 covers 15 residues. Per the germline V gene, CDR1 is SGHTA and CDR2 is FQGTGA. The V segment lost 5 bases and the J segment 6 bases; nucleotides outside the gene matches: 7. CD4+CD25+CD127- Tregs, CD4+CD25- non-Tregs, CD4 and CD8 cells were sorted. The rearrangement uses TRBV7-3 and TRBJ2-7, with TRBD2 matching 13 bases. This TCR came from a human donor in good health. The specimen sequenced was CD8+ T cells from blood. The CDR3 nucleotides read TGTGCCAGCAGCGTTACGACTAGCGGGAGGCTCGAGCAGTACTTC. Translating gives CASSVTTSGRLEQYF.